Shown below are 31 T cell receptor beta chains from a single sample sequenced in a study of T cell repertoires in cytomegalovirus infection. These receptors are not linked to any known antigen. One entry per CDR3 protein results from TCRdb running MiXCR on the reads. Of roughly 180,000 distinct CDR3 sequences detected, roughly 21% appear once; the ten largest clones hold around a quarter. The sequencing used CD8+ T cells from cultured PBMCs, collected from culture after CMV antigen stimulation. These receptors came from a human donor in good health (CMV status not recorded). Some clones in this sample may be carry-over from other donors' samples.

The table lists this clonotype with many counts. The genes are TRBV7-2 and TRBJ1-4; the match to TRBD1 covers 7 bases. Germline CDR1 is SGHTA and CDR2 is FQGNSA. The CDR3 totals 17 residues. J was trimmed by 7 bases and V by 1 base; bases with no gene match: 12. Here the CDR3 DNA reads TGTGCCAGCAGCTTAGACCCCCCCCCAGGGGGATGTGAAAAACTGTTTTTT. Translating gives CASSLDPPPGGCEKLFF.

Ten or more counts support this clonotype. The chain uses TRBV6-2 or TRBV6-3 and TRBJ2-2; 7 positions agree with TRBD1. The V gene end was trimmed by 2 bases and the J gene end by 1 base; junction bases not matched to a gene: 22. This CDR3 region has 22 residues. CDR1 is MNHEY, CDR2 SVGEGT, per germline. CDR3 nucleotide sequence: TGTGCCAGCAGTTACCCCATTTCGGGGACGACAGGGCGGATTTTGAACACCGGGGAGCTGTTTTTT. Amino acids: CASSYPISGTTGRILNTGELFF.

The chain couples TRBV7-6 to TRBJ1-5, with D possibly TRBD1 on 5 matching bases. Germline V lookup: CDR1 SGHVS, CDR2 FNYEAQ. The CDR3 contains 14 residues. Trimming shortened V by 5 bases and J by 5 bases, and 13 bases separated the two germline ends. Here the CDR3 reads CASSAAGTDQPQHF. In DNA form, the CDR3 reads TGTGCCAGCAGCGCGGCCGGGACCGATCAGCCCCAGCATTTT. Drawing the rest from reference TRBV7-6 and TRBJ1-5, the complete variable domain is GAGVSQSPRYKVTKRGQDVALRCDPISGHVSLYWYRQALGQGPEFLTYFNYEAQQDKSGLPNDRFSAERPEGSISTLTIQRTEQRDSAMYRCASSAAGTDQPQHFGDGTRLSIL.

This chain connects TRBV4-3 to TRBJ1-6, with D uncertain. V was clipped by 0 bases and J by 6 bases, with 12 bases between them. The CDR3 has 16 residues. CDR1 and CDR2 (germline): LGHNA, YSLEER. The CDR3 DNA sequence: TGCGCCAGCAGCCAAGACGGAGGCCTTGGTAATTCACCCCTCCACTTT. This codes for CASSQDGGLGNSPLHF.

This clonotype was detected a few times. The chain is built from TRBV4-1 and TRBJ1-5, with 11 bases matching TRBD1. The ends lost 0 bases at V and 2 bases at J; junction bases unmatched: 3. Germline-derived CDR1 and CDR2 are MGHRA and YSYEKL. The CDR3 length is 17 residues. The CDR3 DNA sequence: TGCGCCAGCAGCCAAGATCCGGGACAGGGGGGCAATCAGCCCCAGCATTTT. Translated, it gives CASSQDPGQGGNQPQHF.

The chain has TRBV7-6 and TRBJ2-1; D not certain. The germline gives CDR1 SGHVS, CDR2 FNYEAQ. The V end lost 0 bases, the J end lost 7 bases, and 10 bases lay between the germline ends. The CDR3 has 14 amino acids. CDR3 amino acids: CASSLAQVGNEQFF. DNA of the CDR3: TGTGCCAGCAGCTTAGCGCAAGTAGGGAATGAGCAGTTCTTC.

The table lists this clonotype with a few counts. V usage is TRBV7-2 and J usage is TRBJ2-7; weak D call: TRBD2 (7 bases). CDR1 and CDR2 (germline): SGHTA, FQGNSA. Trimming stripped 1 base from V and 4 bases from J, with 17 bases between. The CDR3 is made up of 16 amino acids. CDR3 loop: CASSLDGGPSLYEQYF. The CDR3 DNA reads TGTGCCAGCAGCTTAGACGGGGGGCCTAGTCTTTACGAGCAGTACTTC.

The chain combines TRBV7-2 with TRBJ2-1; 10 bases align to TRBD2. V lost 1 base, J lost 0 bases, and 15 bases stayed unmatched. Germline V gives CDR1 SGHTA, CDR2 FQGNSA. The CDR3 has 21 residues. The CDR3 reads CASSLGLWATSGLSSYNEQFF. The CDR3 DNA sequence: TGTGCCAGCAGCTTAGGTCTGTGGGCGACTAGCGGGTTGAGCTCCTACAATGAGCAGTTCTTC.

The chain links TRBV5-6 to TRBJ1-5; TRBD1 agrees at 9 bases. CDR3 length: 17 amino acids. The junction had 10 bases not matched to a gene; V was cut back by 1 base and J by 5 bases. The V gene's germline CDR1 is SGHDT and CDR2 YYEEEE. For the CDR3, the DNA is TGTGCCAGCAGCTTGTCGTACGGGACAGGGACGGATCAGCCCCAGCATTTT. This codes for CASSLSYGTGTDQPQHF.

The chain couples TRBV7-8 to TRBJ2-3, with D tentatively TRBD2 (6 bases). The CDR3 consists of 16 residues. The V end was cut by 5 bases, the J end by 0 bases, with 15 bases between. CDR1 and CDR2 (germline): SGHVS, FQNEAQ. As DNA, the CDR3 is TGTGCCAGCAGCGCTCATGGTGGGACTAGCACAGATACGCAGTATTTT. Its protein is CASSAHGGTSTDTQYF.

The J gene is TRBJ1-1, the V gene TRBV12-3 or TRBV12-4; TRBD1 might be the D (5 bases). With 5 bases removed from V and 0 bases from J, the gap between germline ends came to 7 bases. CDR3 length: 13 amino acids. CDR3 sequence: CASSTQVNTEAFF. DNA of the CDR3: TGTGCCAGCAGTACACAGGTGAACACTGAAGCTTTCTTT.

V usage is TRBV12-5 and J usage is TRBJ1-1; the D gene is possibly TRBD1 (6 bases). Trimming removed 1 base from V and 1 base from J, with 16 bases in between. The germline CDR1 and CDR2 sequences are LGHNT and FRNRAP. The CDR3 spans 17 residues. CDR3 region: CASGLELYRDKNTEAFF. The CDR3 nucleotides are TGTGCTAGTGGTTTGGAATTATACCGGGACAAGAACACTGAAGCTTTCTTT.

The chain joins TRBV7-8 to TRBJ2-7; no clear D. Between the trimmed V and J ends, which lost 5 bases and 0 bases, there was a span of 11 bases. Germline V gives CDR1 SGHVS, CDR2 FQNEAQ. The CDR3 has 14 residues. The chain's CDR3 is CASSAMESSYEQYF. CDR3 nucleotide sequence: TGTGCCAGCAGCGCCATGGAAAGCTCCTACGAGCAGTACTTC.

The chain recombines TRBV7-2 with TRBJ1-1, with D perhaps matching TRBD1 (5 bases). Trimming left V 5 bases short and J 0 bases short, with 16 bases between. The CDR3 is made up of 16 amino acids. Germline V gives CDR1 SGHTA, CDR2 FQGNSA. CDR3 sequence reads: CASSRSQRQMNTEAFF. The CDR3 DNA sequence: TGTGCCAGCAGCCGCTCCCAAAGACAGATGAACACTGAAGCTTTCTTT.

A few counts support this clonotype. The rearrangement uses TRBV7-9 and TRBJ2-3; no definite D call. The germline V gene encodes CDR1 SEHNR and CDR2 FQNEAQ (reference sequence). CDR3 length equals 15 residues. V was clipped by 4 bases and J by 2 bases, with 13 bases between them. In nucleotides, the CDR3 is TGTGCCAGCAGCTCAACCGGGTCGATCACAGATACGCAGTATTTT. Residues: CASSSTGSITDTQYF.

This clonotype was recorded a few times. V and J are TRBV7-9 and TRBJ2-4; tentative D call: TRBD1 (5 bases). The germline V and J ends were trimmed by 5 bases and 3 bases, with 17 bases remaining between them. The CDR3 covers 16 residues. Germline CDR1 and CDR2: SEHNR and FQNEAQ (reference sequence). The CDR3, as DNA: TGTGCCAGCAGCCTAGGTCAGGGATGGGGCAAAAACATTCAGTACTTC. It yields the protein CASSLGQGWGKNIQYF.

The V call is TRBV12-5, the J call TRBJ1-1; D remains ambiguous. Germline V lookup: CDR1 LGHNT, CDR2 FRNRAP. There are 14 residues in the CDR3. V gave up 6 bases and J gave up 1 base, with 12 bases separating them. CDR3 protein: CASGGGRSNTEAFF. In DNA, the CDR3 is TGTGCTAGTGGGGGAGGGCGGTCGAACACTGAAGCTTTCTTT.

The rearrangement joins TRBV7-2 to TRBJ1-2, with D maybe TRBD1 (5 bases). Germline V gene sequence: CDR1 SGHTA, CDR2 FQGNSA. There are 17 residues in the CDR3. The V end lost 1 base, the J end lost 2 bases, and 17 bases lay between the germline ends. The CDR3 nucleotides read TGTGCCAGCAGCTTAGAAACGGGGCTGAGAAAAAACTATGGCTACACCTTC. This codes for CASSLETGLRKNYGYTF.

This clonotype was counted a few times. CDR3 residues: CASSPASGSTDTQYF. CDR3 nucleotide sequence: TGTGCCAGCAGCCCAGCGTCGGGTAGCACAGATACGCAGTATTTT. The chain uses TRBV7-8 and TRBJ2-3, with no clear D. Looked up from germline, CDR1 is SGHVS and CDR2 is FQNEAQ. The CDR3 runs to 15 residues. The V and J ends lost 5 bases and 0 bases respectively, with 12 bases between them.

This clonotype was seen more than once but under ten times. The CDR3 nucleotides are TGTGCCAGCAGCTTAGATCAGCACGAGCAGTACTTC. This translates into CASSLDQHEQYF. The V call is TRBV11-3, the J call TRBJ2-7, with D uncertain. Germline CDR1 SGHNT, CDR2 YENEEA. V lost 0 bases to trimming and J lost 5 bases, with 5 bases between them. The CDR3 is 12 amino acids.

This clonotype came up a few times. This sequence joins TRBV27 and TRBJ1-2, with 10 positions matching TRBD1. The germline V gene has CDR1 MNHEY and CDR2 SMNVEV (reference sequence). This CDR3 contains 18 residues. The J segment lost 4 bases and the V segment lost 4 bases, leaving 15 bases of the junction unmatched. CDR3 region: CASSSTRDRGTVGYGYTF. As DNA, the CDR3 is TGTGCCAGCAGTTCCACCCGGGACAGGGGAACCGTGGGCTATGGCTACACCTTC.

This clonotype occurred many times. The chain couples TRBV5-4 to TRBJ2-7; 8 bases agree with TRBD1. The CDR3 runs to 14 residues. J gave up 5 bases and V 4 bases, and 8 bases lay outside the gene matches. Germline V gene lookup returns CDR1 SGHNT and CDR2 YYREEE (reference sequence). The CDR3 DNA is TGTGCCAGCAGCCCCCAGAACAGGGGGGACGAGCAGTACTTC. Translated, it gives CASSPQNRGDEQYF. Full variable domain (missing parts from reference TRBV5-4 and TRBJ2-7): ETGVTQSPTHLIKTRGQQVTLRCSSQSGHNTVSWYQQALGQGPQFIFQYYREEENGRGNFPPRFSGLQFPNYSSELNVNALELDDSALYLCASSPQNRGDEQYFGPGTRLTVT.

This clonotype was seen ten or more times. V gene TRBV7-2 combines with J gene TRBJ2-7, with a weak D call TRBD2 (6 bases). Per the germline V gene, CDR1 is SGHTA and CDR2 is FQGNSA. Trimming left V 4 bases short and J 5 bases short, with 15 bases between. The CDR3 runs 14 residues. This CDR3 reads CASSSDGTLDEQYF. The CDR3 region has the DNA TGTGCCAGCAGCTCCGACGGGACTTTGGACGAGCAGTACTTC.

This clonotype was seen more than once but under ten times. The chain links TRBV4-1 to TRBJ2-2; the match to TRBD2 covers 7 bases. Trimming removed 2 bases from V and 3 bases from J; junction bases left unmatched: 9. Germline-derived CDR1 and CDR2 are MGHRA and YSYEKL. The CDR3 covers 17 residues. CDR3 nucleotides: TGCGCCAGCAGCCAATGGCGCGGTGGGGGGGACACCGGGGAGCTGTTTTTT. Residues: CASSQWRGGGDTGELFF.

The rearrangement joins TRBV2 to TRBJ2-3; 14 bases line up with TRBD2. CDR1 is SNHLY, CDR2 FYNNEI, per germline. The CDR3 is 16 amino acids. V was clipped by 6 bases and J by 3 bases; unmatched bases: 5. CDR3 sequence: CASRKTSGRATDTQYF. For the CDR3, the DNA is TGTGCCAGCAGGAAGACTAGCGGGAGGGCGACAGATACGCAGTATTTT. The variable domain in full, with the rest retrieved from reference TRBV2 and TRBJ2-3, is EPEVTQTPSHQVTQMGQEVILRCVPISNHLYFYWYRQILGQKVEFLVSFYNNEISEKSEIFDDQFSVERPDGSNFTLKIRSTKLEDSAMYFCASRKTSGRATDTQYFGPGTRLTVL.

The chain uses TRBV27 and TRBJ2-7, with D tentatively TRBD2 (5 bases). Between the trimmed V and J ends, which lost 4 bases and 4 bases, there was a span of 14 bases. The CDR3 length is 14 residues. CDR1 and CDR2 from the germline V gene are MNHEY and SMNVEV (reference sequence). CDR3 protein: CASSYEGFGYEQYF. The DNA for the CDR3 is TGTGCCAGCAGTTACGAGGGTTTTGGTTACGAGCAGTACTTC.

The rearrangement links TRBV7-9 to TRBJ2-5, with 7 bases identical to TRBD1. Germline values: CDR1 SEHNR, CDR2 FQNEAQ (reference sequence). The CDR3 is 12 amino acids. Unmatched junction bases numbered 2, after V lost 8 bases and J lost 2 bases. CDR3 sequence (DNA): TGTGCCAGCCAGGGGGTACAAGAGACCCAGTACTTC. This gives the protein CASQGVQETQYF.

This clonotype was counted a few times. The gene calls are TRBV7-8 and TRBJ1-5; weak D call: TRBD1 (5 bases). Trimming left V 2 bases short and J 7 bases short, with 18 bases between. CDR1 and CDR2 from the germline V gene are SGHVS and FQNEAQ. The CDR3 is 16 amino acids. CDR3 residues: CASSLLSRRVGQPQHF. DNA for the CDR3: TGTGCCAGCAGCTTATTATCACGCAGGGTGGGGCAGCCCCAGCATTTT.

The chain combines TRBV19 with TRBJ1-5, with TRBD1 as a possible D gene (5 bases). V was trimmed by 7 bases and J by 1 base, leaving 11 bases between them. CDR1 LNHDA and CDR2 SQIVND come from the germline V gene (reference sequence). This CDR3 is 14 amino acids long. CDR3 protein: CASIRGGSNQPQHF. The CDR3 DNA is TGTGCCAGTATTAGGGGCGGCAGCAATCAGCCCCAGCATTTT. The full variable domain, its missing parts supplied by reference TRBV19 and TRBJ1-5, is DGGITQSPKYLFRKEGQNVTLSCEQNLNHDAMYWYRQDPGQGLRLIYYSQIVNDFQKGDIAEGYSVSREKKESFPLTVTSAQKNPTAFYLCASIRGGSNQPQHFGDGTRLSIL.

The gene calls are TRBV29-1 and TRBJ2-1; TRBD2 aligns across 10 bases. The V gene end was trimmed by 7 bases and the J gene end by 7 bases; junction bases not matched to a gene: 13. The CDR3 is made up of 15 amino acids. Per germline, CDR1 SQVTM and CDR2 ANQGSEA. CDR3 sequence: CSASSRGTSVNEQFF. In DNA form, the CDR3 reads TGCAGCGCTTCCTCTCGGGGGACTAGCGTTAATGAGCAGTTCTTC.

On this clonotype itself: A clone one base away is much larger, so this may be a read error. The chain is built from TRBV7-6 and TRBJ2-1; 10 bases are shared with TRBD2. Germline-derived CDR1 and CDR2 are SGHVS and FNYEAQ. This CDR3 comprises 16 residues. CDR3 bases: TGTACCAGCAGAGGGACTAGCGTTGCCCCTTACAATGAGCAGTTCTTC. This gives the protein CTSRGTSVAPYNEQFF.